The 21 T cell receptor beta chains below come from one sample, sequenced in a study of T-cell memory formation after mild COVID-19. One entry per CDR3 protein results from TCRdb running MiXCR on the 5' RACE reads. This sample has 250,000 to 350,000 distinct CDR3 sequences; around 15% occur once, and the top ten carry less than 30%. Sequenced sample: PBMCs or a T cell subset sorted from them (not recorded which). Receptors originate from a man aged 18 to 29 who had mild COVID-19 (a few samples of this study predate the infection). Cell type and time point are not known.

This rearrangement joins TRBV19 to TRBJ1-2; D remains unclear. Germline V gene lookup returns CDR1 LNHDA and CDR2 SQIVND (reference sequence). V was pared by 4 bases and J by 4 bases, with 7 bases between. This CDR3 is 12 amino acids long. The CDR3 is CASSTEGYGYTF. The CDR3 DNA follows: TGTGCCAGTAGTACGGAGGGCTATGGCTACACCTTC.

In this sample, this clonotype turned up a few times. The rearrangement links TRBV5-1 to TRBJ1-1; 7 nucleotides agree with TRBD1. The V gene's germline CDR1 is SGHRS and CDR2 YFSETQ. CDR3 length equals 13 residues. The ends lost 0 bases at V and 8 bases at J; junction bases unmatched: 4. The CDR3 protein is CASSLGQGVEAFF. The CDR3, as DNA: TGCGCCAGCAGCTTGGGTCAGGGGGTAGAAGCTTTCTTT.

Here the CDR3 DNA reads TGTGCCAGCAGCTTATGGACAGGGGGCCGGGATGAGCAGTTCTTC. It translates to CASSLWTGGRDEQFF. This chain links TRBV7-8 with TRBJ2-1; 11 bases line up with TRBD1. V shed 2 bases, J shed 8 bases, and the junction held 5 bases outside the gene matches. From germline, CDR1 is SGHVS and CDR2 FQNEAQ. The CDR3 extends over 15 amino acids. Drawing the rest from reference TRBV7-8 and TRBJ2-1, the complete variable domain is GAGVSQSPRYKVAKRGQDVALRCDPISGHVSLFWYQQALGQGPEFLTYFQNEAQLDKSGLPSDRFFAERPEGSVSTLKIQRTQQEDSAVYLCASSLWTGGRDEQFFGPGTRLTVL.

This chain uses TRBV4-3 with TRBJ1-2; 10 bases are a match to TRBD1. This CDR3 has 14 residues. Unmatched junction bases numbered 5, after V lost 4 bases and J lost 6 bases. Germline V gene sequence: CDR1 LGHNA, CDR2 YSLEER. CDR3 nucleotide sequence: TGCGCCAGCAGCCTGGGACAGGGGTGGGATGGCTACACCTTC. Amino acid sequence: CASSLGQGWDGYTF.

The chain links TRBV20-1 to TRBJ1-1, with D possibly being TRBD1 (5 bases). This CDR3 region has 12 residues. Germline V gene data show CDR1 as DFQATT and CDR2 as SNEGSKA (reference sequence). V lost 6 bases and J lost 3, with 11 bases in between. The CDR3 region has the DNA TGCAGTGCGACGGGACCCTACACTGAAGCTTTCTTT. It translates to CSATGPYTEAFF.

This chain connects TRBV6-5 to TRBJ1-1, with 7 positions matching TRBD1. The ends lost 2 bases at V and 0 bases at J; junction bases unmatched: 0. The CDR3 is made up of 14 amino acids. Germline CDR1 MNHEY, CDR2 SVGAGI. This chain's CDR3 is CASSYTGVNTEAFF. In DNA form, the CDR3 reads TGTGCCAGCAGTTACACAGGGGTGAACACTGAAGCTTTCTTT.

This chain links TRBV29-1 with TRBJ1-2, with 9 bases that match TRBD1. The CDR3 runs to 12 residues. CDR1 and CDR2 from the germline V gene are SQVTM and ANQGSEA. Trimming at V came to 8 bases and at J to 7 bases, leaving 8 bases not matched to a gene. CDR3 nucleotides: TGCAGCATACCGGACAGGGGCATTGGCTACACCTTC. This translates into CSIPDRGIGYTF.

The J gene is TRBJ1-4, the V gene TRBV12-3 or TRBV12-4; 8 bases map to TRBD1. CDR3 length: 14 residues. Trimming took 1 base from V and 16 from J; bases not matched to a gene: 11. Here the CDR3 DNA reads TGTGCCAGCAGTTTAGAATTCCCGGACAGGGTTACGTTTTTT. This gives the protein CASSLEFPDRVTFF.

In its sample, this clonotype was seen many times. The chain combines TRBV10-3 with TRBJ2-1, with D perhaps TRBD2 (7 bases). CDR1 is ENHRY, CDR2 SYGVKD, per germline. This CDR3 has 12 residues. Trimming left V 6 bases short and J 8 bases short, with 11 bases between. The CDR3 bases are TGTGCCATCAGCCGGGGGGCCCATGAGCAGTTCTTC. It specifies CAISRGAHEQFF.

This chain links TRBV29-1 with TRBJ2-5, with 8 bases lining up with TRBD2. From germline, CDR1 is SQVTM and CDR2 ANQGSEA. CDR3 length equals 13 residues. V dropped 4 bases and J dropped 7; count of bases not matched to a gene: 8. CDR3 protein: CSVGLAGPGTQYF. As DNA, the CDR3 is TGCAGCGTTGGTCTAGCGGGCCCGGGGACCCAGTACTTC.

This clonotype was detected only a few times. The V call is TRBV20-1, the J call TRBJ2-1; D uncertain. CDR3 length: 15 residues. Germline V gene sequence: CDR1 DFQATT, CDR2 SNEGSKA (reference sequence). With 6 bases removed from V and 6 bases from J, the gap between germline ends came to 21 bases. The CDR3 DNA sequence: TGCAGTGCCGATCACCCGCTCACAAGGATCAATGAGCAGTTCTTC. Residues: CSADHPLTRINEQFF.

The CDR3 loop is CASSYAPGQGGGRETQYF. Here the CDR3 DNA reads TGTGCCAGCAGTTACGCACCGGGACAGGGAGGCGGGCGGGAGACCCAGTACTTC. The chain joins TRBV6-2 or TRBV6-3 to TRBJ2-5; 9 bases are a match to TRBD1. Trimming took 2 bases from V and 5 from J; bases not matched to a gene: 15. The V gene's germline CDR1 is MNHEY and CDR2 SVGEGT. The CDR3 extends over 18 amino acids.

The chain recombines TRBV6-5 with TRBJ2-7, with D perhaps TRBD2 (6 bases). The CDR3 length is 14 residues. V was trimmed by 6 bases and J by 6 bases, leaving 18 bases between them. CDR1 and CDR2 from the germline V gene are MNHEY and SVGAGI. This CDR3 is CASRPPGRETEQYF. The DNA of the CDR3 is TGTGCCAGCAGGCCTCCGGGACGGGAGACCGAGCAGTACTTC.

This clonotype has just a few counts. V is TRBV7-9 and J is TRBJ1-6; unclear D gene. V lost 5 bases and J lost 10, with 15 bases in between. The CDR3 spans 14 residues. Germline V lookup: CDR1 SEHNR, CDR2 FQNEAQ (reference sequence). DNA for the CDR3: TGTGCCAGCAGCCTAGTATACGGCGGGTCACCCCTCCACTTT. Translating it yields CASSLVYGGSPLHF. Combining the CDR3 with reference TRBV7-9 and TRBJ1-6 gives the whole variable domain DTGVSQNPRHKITKRGQNVTFRCDPISEHNRLYWYRQTLGQGPEFLTYFQNEAQLEKSRLLSDRFSAERPKGSFSTLEIQRTEQGDSAMYLCASSLVYGGSPLHFGNGTRLTVT.

The table lists this clonotype with a few counts. This chain connects TRBV2 to TRBJ2-5; tentatively, D is TRBD2 (5 bases). There are 13 residues in the CDR3. Deletions cut 4 bases from V and 5 bases from J, with 11 bases between. Germline V gene sequence: CDR1 SNHLY, CDR2 FYNNEI. This chain's CDR3 is CASSVGNGETQYF. The CDR3 bases are TGTGCCAGCAGTGTCGGGAATGGGGAGACCCAGTACTTC.

The chain links TRBV5-1 to TRBJ2-5; TRBD2 agrees at 9 bases. CDR1 SGHRS and CDR2 YFSETQ come from the germline V gene. Trimming at V came to 4 bases and at J to 1 base, leaving 5 bases not matched to a gene. The CDR3 covers 15 residues. CDR3 sequence: CASSRLSGGQETQYF. CDR3 bases: TGCGCCAGCAGCCGGCTTAGCGGGGGCCAAGAGACCCAGTACTTC.

The chain links TRBV2 to TRBJ2-7; 13 bases fit TRBD2. This CDR3 region has 15 residues. Per the germline V gene, CDR1 is SNHLY and CDR2 is FYNNEI. The V and J ends lost 4 bases and 5 bases, in that order; junction bases with no gene match: 5. The CDR3 protein is CASSGRLAGGNEQYF. DNA of the CDR3: TGTGCCAGCAGTGGTCGACTAGCGGGGGGTAACGAGCAGTACTTC.

This chain joins TRBV30 and TRBJ2-5; 8 nucleotides line up with TRBD2. V shed 0 bases, J shed 2 bases, and the junction held 5 bases outside the gene matches. CDR3 length: 15 amino acids. The germline CDR1 and CDR2 sequences are GTSNPN and SVGIG (reference sequence). In DNA, the CDR3 is TGTGCCTGGAGTGTCGGGACTAGTAATCAAGAGACCCAGTACTTC. This translates into CAWSVGTSNQETQYF.

The genes are TRBV7-9 and TRBJ2-7; 7 bases align to TRBD1. Germline values: CDR1 SEHNR, CDR2 FQNEAQ (reference sequence). The ends lost 1 base at V and 4 bases at J; junction bases unmatched: 7. The CDR3 has 15 residues. The CDR3 loop reads CASSLVRGQEYEQYF. The CDR3 nucleotides are TGTGCCAGCAGCTTAGTACGAGGACAGGAGTACGAGCAGTACTTC.

This clonotype has just a few counts. V gene TRBV2 combines with J gene TRBJ2-1; D is ambiguous. The germline V gene has CDR1 SNHLY and CDR2 FYNNEI. The V end lost 7 bases, the J end lost 6 bases, and 13 bases lay between the germline ends. The CDR3 loop spans 13 amino acids. The CDR3 DNA reads as TGTGCCAGCAATTTAATGGACGGCAATGAGCAGTTCTTC. This encodes CASNLMDGNEQFF.

This clonotype was counted only a few times. The chain is built from TRBV7-2 and TRBJ1-2; 7 nucleotides align to TRBD1. The V segment lost 4 bases and the J segment 8 bases; nucleotides outside the gene matches: 16. The CDR3 is 16 amino acids. Germline loops: CDR1 SGHTA, CDR2 FQGNSA. The CDR3 region is CASSYRPRDRGDGYTF. Here the CDR3 DNA reads TGTGCCAGCAGCTATCGCCCCAGGGACAGAGGTGACGGCTACACCTTC.